Following are 26 T cell receptor beta chains from one sample sequenced in a study of identical twins. TCRdb reanalysed the 5' RACE reads using MiXCR and keeps one entry per CDR3 protein. Of hundreds of thousands of distinct CDR3 sequences listed, about 7% are singletons. This same sample was also taken into another study, of yellow fever vaccine responses in identical twins.

The specimen sequenced was memory (CD45RO+) T cells sorted from blood. These receptors came from a woman under 30 in good health.

The sample holds a few counts of this clonotype. The chain couples TRBV21-1 to TRBJ1-1; the table's TRBD1 call for D was not verified on the DNA. TRBV21-1 constitutes a pseudogene. The CDR3 has 15 residues. DNA of the CDR3: TGTGCCAGCAGCAAATTCAGGGGCGATGGCACTGAAGCTTTCTTT. It is translated as CASSKFRGDGTEAFF.

This chain uses TRBV21-1 with TRBJ1-1; the table names TRBD1, a call not compared with the DNA. TRBV21-1 represents a pseudogene. The CDR3 is 15 residues long. The CDR3 DNA sequence: TGTGCCAGCAGCAAAGGACAGGGGAGGATCACTGAAGCTTTCTTT. Translation gives CASSKGQGRITEAFF.

The J gene is TRBJ2-1, the V gene TRBV20-1; 15 bases map to TRBD2. The CDR3 length is 16 residues. Germline CDR1 DFQATT, CDR2 SNEGSKA (reference sequence). J was trimmed by 7 bases and V by 5 bases; bases with no gene match: 9. This CDR3 is CSAAGLAGGLGNEQFF. The CDR3 DNA reads as TGCAGTGCTGCCGGACTAGCGGGGGGGCTTGGGAATGAGCAGTTCTTC.

This clonotype was seen many times. The chain links TRBV3-1 to TRBJ2-1; the match to TRBD2 covers 7 bases. This CDR3 contains 15 residues. Trimming at V came to 5 bases and at J to 0 bases, leaving 4 bases not matched to a gene. Germline CDR1 LGHDT, CDR2 YNNKEL (reference sequence). The CDR3 region is CASSSRDYSYNEQFF. CDR3 nucleotides: TGTGCCAGCAGCTCCCGGGACTACTCCTACAATGAGCAGTTCTTC.

The V call is TRBV12-3 or TRBV12-4, the J call TRBJ2-2; 8 positions agree with TRBD2. The CDR3 has 15 residues. Unmatched junction bases numbered 3, after V lost 1 base and J lost 5 bases. CDR3 nucleotide sequence: TGTGCCAGCAGTTTAGGCGGGAGGAGGACCGGGGAGCTGTTTTTT. This encodes CASSLGGRRTGELFF.

This clonotype has at least ten counts. The chain links TRBV20-1 to TRBJ2-3; D may be TRBD2 (5 bases). V was clipped by 3 bases and J by 4 bases, with 11 bases between them. CDR1 DFQATT and CDR2 SNEGSKA come from the germline V gene (reference sequence). CDR3 length: 13 residues. Written as DNA, the CDR3 is TGCAGTGCTAGGCTGGTAGCGTCAGATACGCAGTATTTT. As protein: CSARLVASDTQYF.

In its sample, this clonotype was seen many times. This chain uses TRBV20-1 with TRBJ2-1, with TRBD2 matching over 7 bases. Germline CDR1 and CDR2: DFQATT and SNEGSKA (reference sequence). V lost 4 bases and J lost 0; bases outside the gene matches: 6. CDR3 length: 15 amino acids. This CDR3 reads CSAKAGESSYNEQFF. CDR3 in DNA: TGCAGTGCTAAGGCGGGGGAGAGCTCCTACAATGAGCAGTTCTTC.

This clonotype has more than one count but fewer than ten. This chain joins TRBV7-2 and TRBJ2-2, with TRBD2 identical over 9 bases. V trimming: 7 bases; J trimming: 1 base; junction bases outside the gene matches: 7. The CDR3 runs to 16 residues. Germline CDR1 reads SGHTA; CDR2 reads FQGNSA. For the CDR3, the DNA is TGTGCCAGCATCTCGGGACTAGCATTGAACACCGGGGAGCTGTTTTTT. The encoded protein is CASISGLALNTGELFF.

This clonotype was seen a few times. The CDR3 DNA follows: TGCAGTGCTAGAGGGGGGGAACCGGGGACCTACGAGCAGTACTTC. Protein: CSARGGEPGTYEQYF. V and J are TRBV20-1 and TRBJ2-7; maybe TRBD2 (6 bases). Germline CDR1 reads DFQATT; CDR2 reads SNEGSKA (reference sequence). The CDR3 contains 15 residues. V was cut by 1 base and J by 2 bases, with 15 bases left in between.

This clonotype was found many times. V and J are TRBV6-6 and TRBJ2-7; 9 bases map to TRBD2. The germline V gene encodes CDR1 MNHNY and CDR2 SVGAGI (reference sequence). The CDR3 contains 12 residues. The junction had 1 base not matched to a gene; V was cut back by 8 bases and J by 2 bases. The DNA of the CDR3 is TGTGCCAGCGCGGGGGGGCCCTACGAGCAGTACTTC. The encoded protein is CASAGGPYEQYF.

This clonotype was detected only a few times. This chain uses TRBV6-5 with TRBJ1-2; 7 bases agree with TRBD1. This CDR3 is built from 13 residues. V gave up 2 bases and J gave up 4 bases; unmatched junction bases: 1. Germline CDR1 and CDR2: MNHEY and SVGAGI. The CDR3 DNA follows: TGTGCCAGCAGTTACGGGACAGTCTATGGCTACACCTTC. It specifies CASSYGTVYGYTF.

This clonotype turned up a few times. The rearrangement uses TRBV7-2 and TRBJ1-1; D may be TRBD1 (5 bases). The CDR3 has 14 amino acids. With 5 bases removed from V and 3 bases from J, the gap between germline ends came to 13 bases. CDR1 and CDR2 from the germline V gene are SGHTA and FQGNSA. The chain's CDR3 is CASSGGEFDTEAFF. The CDR3 DNA sequence: TGTGCCAGCAGCGGGGGGGAGTTCGACACTGAAGCTTTCTTT. Variable domain in full (rest from reference TRBV7-2 and TRBJ1-1): GAGVSQSPSNKVTEKGKDVELRCDPISGHTALYWYRQSLGQGLEFLIYFQGNSAPDKSGLPSDRFSAERTGGSVSTLTIQRTQQEDSAVYLCASSGGEFDTEAFFGQGTRLTVV.

This clonotype showed up many times. The chain uses TRBV5-1 and TRBJ1-2, with 7 bases matching TRBD1. The CDR3 sequence is 15 residues long. Germline V gene data show CDR1 as SGHRS and CDR2 as YFSETQ. J gave up 1 base and V 4 bases, and 7 bases lay outside the gene matches. Here the CDR3 DNA reads TGCGCCAGCAGCCACGGGGACAGTCTTAACTATGGCTACACCTTC. It yields the protein CASSHGDSLNYGYTF. The full variable domain, in which reference TRBV5-1 and TRBJ1-2 provide the parts outside the CDR3, is KAGVTQTPRYLIKTRGQQVTLSCSPISGHRSVSWYQQTPGQGLQFLFEYFSETQRNKGNFPGRFSGRQFSNSRSEMNVSTLELGDSALYLCASSHGDSLNYGYTFGSGTRLTVV.

This clonotype appeared many times. The gene calls are TRBV5-1 and TRBJ2-5, with 12 bases aligning to TRBD1. Trimming took 5 bases from V and 4 from J; bases not matched to a gene: 9. Germline assignment: CDR1 SGHRS and CDR2 YFSETQ. CDR3 size: 16 residues. The CDR3 reads CASSPRDRGLGETQYF. The CDR3, as DNA: TGCGCCAGCAGTCCCCGGGACAGGGGGCTTGGAGAGACCCAGTACTTC.

The chain combines TRBV2 with TRBJ2-7, with D perhaps given as TRBD1 or TRBD2 (6 bases each). The germline V and J ends were trimmed by 5 bases and 5 bases, with 16 bases remaining between them. Germline V gene data show CDR1 as SNHLY and CDR2 as FYNNEI. The CDR3 is 14 residues long. The CDR3 reads CASSFQGPGDEQYV. Written as DNA, the CDR3 is TGTGCCAGCAGTTTTCAGGGGCCGGGGGACGAGCAGTACGTC.

In this sample, this clonotype turned up a few times. The chain employs TRBV25-1 and TRBJ2-1, with TRBD2 matching 8 bases. V gave up 4 bases and J gave up 9 bases; unmatched junction bases: 2. CDR1 MGHDK and CDR2 SYGVNS come from the germline V gene. The CDR3 is 12 amino acids. The CDR3 sequence: CASSVGTSEQFF. DNA of the CDR3: TGTGCCAGCAGTGTGGGGACTAGTGAGCAGTTCTTC.

This clonotype was detected ten times or more. This sequence joins TRBV5-1 and TRBJ1-2; 12 positions match TRBD1. The CDR3 contains 15 residues. J gave up 8 bases and V 4 bases, and 9 bases lay outside the gene matches. The V gene's germline CDR1 is SGHRS and CDR2 YFSETQ. This CDR3 reads CASSRSGTGGSGYTF. CDR3 bases: TGCGCCAGCAGCCGTTCCGGGACAGGGGGCAGCGGCTACACCTTC. Full variable domain (outside the CDR3, taken from reference TRBV5-1 and TRBJ1-2): KAGVTQTPRYLIKTRGQQVTLSCSPISGHRSVSWYQQTPGQGLQFLFEYFSETQRNKGNFPGRFSGRQFSNSRSEMNVSTLELGDSALYLCASSRSGTGGSGYTFGSGTRLTVV.

This sequence joins TRBV5-1 and TRBJ1-2, with D uncertain. Per germline, CDR1 SGHRS and CDR2 YFSETQ. Trimming left V 0 bases short and J 5 bases short, with 11 bases between. The CDR3 is 14 amino acids. CDR3 coding DNA: TGCGCCAGCAGCTTGGGGGAATTAGCGTATGGCTACACCTTC. Its translation: CASSLGELAYGYTF.

This clonotype was seen a few times. This chain links TRBV15 with TRBJ2-7; a weak D match, TRBD1 (6 bases). The CDR3 extends over 14 amino acids. Trimming removed 0 bases from V and 1 base from J, with 7 bases in between. Germline V gives CDR1 LNHNV, CDR2 YYDKDF (reference sequence). The CDR3 nucleotides are TGTGCCACCAGCAGAGACAGGGGTTCCTACGAGCAGTACGTC. The encoded protein is CATSRDRGSYEQYV.

This clonotype was counted many times. This chain links TRBV6-1 with TRBJ2-1; possible D gene TRBD1, 6 bases. CDR3 length equals 12 residues. Germline loops: CDR1 MNHNS, CDR2 SASEGT. V shed 6 bases and J shed 8 bases, with 11 bases lying between them. The CDR3 here is CASSEDRHEQFF. The CDR3 nucleotides read TGTGCCAGCAGCGAGGACAGACATGAGCAGTTCTTC.

This clonotype was seen ten or more times. V is TRBV3-1 and J is TRBJ1-5; 8 bases are shared with TRBD1. Per germline, CDR1 LGHDT and CDR2 YNNKEL (reference sequence). Trimming cost V 4 bases and J 7 bases; bases outside gene matches: 6. This CDR3 has 14 residues. The CDR3 protein is CASSRGQGGQPQHF. The CDR3 DNA reads TGTGCCAGCAGCCGTGGACAGGGAGGCCAGCCCCAGCATTTT.

The chain couples TRBV15 to TRBJ2-1; D might be TRBD2 (7 bases). The CDR3 runs to 17 residues. V shed 4 bases and J shed 1 base, with 17 bases lying between them. CDR1 is LNHNV, CDR2 YYDKDF, per germline (reference sequence). The CDR3 DNA reads as TGTGCCACCAGCAAGGAGGGAGGGGGTAGTTCCTACAATGAGCAGTTCTTC. Protein sequence: CATSKEGGGSSYNEQFF.

The chain combines TRBV11-2 with TRBJ2-3; TRBD1 or TRBD2 may be the D gene (5 bases each). The CDR3 is made up of 15 amino acids. CDR1 and CDR2 from the germline V gene are SGHAT and FQNNGV. Trimming pared 1 base from V and 4 bases from J, leaving 12 bases between. Here the CDR3 DNA reads TGTGCCAGCAGCTTAGTGGGTCCGGGGCCAGATACGCAGTATTTT. It encodes CASSLVGPGPDTQYF.

This clonotype was recorded many times. This rearrangement joins TRBV5-1 to TRBJ2-2; no definite D call. The V end was cut by 4 bases, the J end by 1 base, with 2 bases between. The CDR3 has 12 amino acids. In germline, CDR1 is SGHRS, CDR2 YFSETQ. The CDR3 spells CASSRNTGELFF. The CDR3 DNA is TGCGCCAGCAGCCGGAACACCGGGGAGCTGTTTTTT.

This clonotype was counted between two and nine times. The J gene is TRBJ2-2, the V gene TRBV3-1; TRBD2 is a possible D gene (6 bases). Trimming took off 4 bases at V and 1 base at J, with 13 bases between the two ends. Germline V CDR1 and CDR2: LGHDT, YNNKEL (reference sequence). The CDR3 length is 16 residues. The CDR3 is CASSRAGLWNTGELFF. CDR3 coding DNA: TGTGCCAGCAGCCGAGCGGGTTTGTGGAACACCGGGGAGCTGTTTTTT.

The DNA for the CDR3 is TGTGCCAGCACCCCTAGCGGGGGGATTTCAGATACGCAGTATTTT. It translates to CASTPSGGISDTQYF. The chain is built from TRBV6-2 or TRBV6-3 and TRBJ2-3, with 11 bases that match TRBD2. With 7 bases clipped from V and 4 bases from J, the junction kept 7 bases outside the gene matches. Looked up from germline, CDR1 is MNHEY and CDR2 is SVGEGT. The CDR3 length is 15 residues.